The 20 T cell receptor beta chains below were found in one sample sequenced in a study of beta chain features in type 1 diabetes. The investigators reverse transcribed all of the isolated RNA, so they sequenced expressed TCRB transcripts. Sequenced by immunoSEQ multiplex PCR; TCRdb stores in-frame clones only, minus some. The sample contains about 320,000 clones, 13% to 15% of which appear only once. Sequenced material: central memory CD4+ T cells from blood. These receptors all come from a man between 25 and 39 years old in good health.

In this sample, this clone turned up many times. V is TRBV5-5 and J is TRBJ1-2, with 8 bases matching TRBD1. The CDR3 spans 15 residues. Germline V lookup: CDR1 SGHKS, CDR2 YYEKEE (reference sequence). V was clipped by 0 bases and J by 2 bases; unmatched bases: 3. This CDR3 is CASSLGQGRNYGYTF. DNA for the CDR3: TGTGCCAGCAGCTTGGGACAGGGGCGAAACTATGGCTACACCTTC.

This clone was observed a few times. The chain recombines TRBV6-6 with TRBJ1-6, with D possibly matching TRBD1 (5 bases). Germline assignment: CDR1 MNHNY and CDR2 SVGAGI (reference sequence). The CDR3 has 15 residues. V lost 5 bases and J 7 bases, leaving 15 bases between the germline ends. The CDR3 loop reads CASSLTGASNSPLHF. The CDR3 DNA follows: TGTGCCAGCAGTCTCACCGGGGCTAGCAATTCACCCCTCCACTTT.

This clone was observed a few times. The CDR3 DNA sequence: TGTGCCAGTATAAGAGGACAGGGCAACTATGGCTACACCTTC. Protein product: CASIRGQGNYGYTF. The chain employs TRBV19 and TRBJ1-2, with 8 bases fitting TRBD1. This CDR3 contains 14 residues. V dropped 7 bases and J dropped 2; count of bases not matched to a gene: 6. CDR1 and CDR2 from the germline V gene are LNHDA and SQIVND (reference sequence).

In this sample, this clone turned up a few times. An end of the junction does not agree with germline; a read error may underlie this. The sample contains more than one DNA sequence encoding this CDR3. The gene calls are TRBV7-9 and TRBJ2-2; D remains ambiguous. The germline CDR1 and CDR2 sequences are SEHNR and FQNEAQ (reference sequence). CDR3 size: 12 residues. The CDR3 coding sequence is TGCGCCAGCAGCTTCGGCACCGGGGAGCTGTTTTTT. Its protein product is CASSFGTGELFF.

The chain couples TRBV6-5 to TRBJ2-3; 10 bases line up with TRBD2. The CDR3 contains 15 residues. The germline CDR1 and CDR2 sequences are MNHEY and SVGAGI. Trimming took 6 bases from V and 2 from J; bases not matched to a gene: 5. The CDR3 is CASRATSGVTDTQYF. Here the CDR3 DNA reads TGTGCCAGCAGGGCTACTAGCGGGGTCACAGATACGCAGTATTTT.

There are a few counts of this clone. The rearrangement links TRBV11-2 to TRBJ2-5; D remains unclear. The germline V gene encodes CDR1 SGHAT and CDR2 FQNNGV. The CDR3 spans 11 residues. The V and J ends lost 7 bases and 7 bases respectively, with 10 bases between them. CDR3 coding DNA: TGTGCCAGCACCTCGACGGGGACCCAGTACTTC. The encoded protein is CASTSTGTQYF.

This clone was detected only a few times. DNA of the CDR3: TGTGCCAGCAGCGCGCGGGACTATTATCCTGAGCAGTTCTTC. It encodes CASSARDYYPEQFF. J is TRBJ2-1 and V is TRBV7-3; 7 nucleotides line up with TRBD2. Losses at the gene ends were 5 bases for V and 9 bases for J; bases not matched to a gene: 10. Germline V CDR1 and CDR2: SGHTA, FQGTGA. This CDR3 region has 14 residues.

The genes are TRBV6-5 and TRBJ1-5; maybe TRBD1 (5 bases). The germline gives CDR1 MNHEY, CDR2 SVGAGI. The V end was cut by 5 bases, the J end by 5 bases, with 10 bases between. This CDR3 is 13 amino acids long. CDR3 DNA sequence: TGTGCCAGCAGTGACAGCGTTGATCAGCCCCAGCATTTT. It codes for CASSDSVDQPQHF.

The rearrangement links TRBV5-4 to TRBJ1-4; 7 nucleotides line up with TRBD1. The V segment lost 4 bases and the J segment 7 bases; nucleotides outside the gene matches: 10. Germline CDR1 reads SGHNT; CDR2 reads YYREEE (reference sequence). The CDR3 totals 15 residues. The CDR3 sequence is CASSRGDSRAEKLFF. In DNA form, the CDR3 reads TGTGCCAGCAGCCGAGGGGACAGCCGGGCTGAAAAACTGTTTTTT.

This clone was seen a handful of times. The rearrangement uses TRBV5-1 and TRBJ1-4; a possible D gene is TRBD1 (5 bases). The CDR3 spans 14 residues. V was pared by 3 bases and J by 7 bases, with 13 bases between. Germline V CDR1 and CDR2: SGHRS, YFSETQ. The CDR3 DNA sequence: TGCGCCAGCAGCTCGCAGGGTGGGAGTGAAAAACTGTTTTTT. Its protein is CASSSQGGSEKLFF.

As regards this clone: At the DNA level, this CDR3 is encoded by other sequences in the same sample as well. The chain uses TRBV7-2 and TRBJ2-5; D unclear. In germline, CDR1 is SGHTA, CDR2 FQGNSA. V lost 3 bases and J lost 2, with 7 bases in between. The length of the CDR3 is 13 residues. As DNA, the CDR3 is TGTGCCAGCAGCTTGCAGACACAAGAGACCCAGTACTTC. The encoded protein is CASSLQTQETQYF. The variable domain in full, with the rest retrieved from reference TRBV7-2 and TRBJ2-5, is GAGVSQSPSNKVTEKGKDVELRCDPISGHTALYWYRQSLGQGLEFLIYFQGNSAPDKSGLPSDRFSAERTGGSVSTLTIQRTQQEDSAVYLCASSLQTQETQYFGPGTRLLVL.

The J gene is TRBJ1-1, the V gene TRBV7-7; D is ambiguous. The germline V gene has CDR1 SSHAT and CDR2 FNYEAQ (reference sequence). Trimming took off 5 bases at V and 5 bases at J, with 12 bases between the two ends. The CDR3 spans 13 residues. The CDR3 bases are TGTGCCAGCAGCACCCAGGAGGGAACTGAAGCTTTCTTT. It encodes CASSTQEGTEAFF. Full variable domain (remainder filled in from reference TRBV7-7 and TRBJ1-1): GAGVSQSPRYKVTKRGQDVTLRCDPISSHATLYWYQQALGQGPEFLTYFNYEAQPDKSGLPSDRFSAERPEGSISTLTIQRTEQRDSAMYRCASSTQEGTEAFFGQGTRLTVV.

This clone has just a few counts. CDR3 residues: CASSLRRESGELFF. CDR3 sequence (DNA): TGTGCCAGCAGCTTACGTCGGGAGAGCGGGGAGCTGTTTTTT. V is TRBV7-2 and J is TRBJ2-2; D might be TRBD2 (6 bases). Germline CDR1 SGHTA, CDR2 FQGNSA. Trimming left V 2 bases short and J 7 bases short, with 11 bases between. This CDR3 is 14 amino acids long. The variable domain in full, with the rest retrieved from reference TRBV7-2 and TRBJ2-2, is GAGVSQSPSNKVTEKGKDVELRCDPISGHTALYWYRQSLGQGLEFLIYFQGNSAPDKSGLPSDRFSAERTGGSVSTLTIQRTQQEDSAVYLCASSLRRESGELFFGEGSRLTVL.

CDR3 sequence: CASSAGTGRDEQFF. CDR3 sequence (DNA): TGTGCCAGCAGTGCTGGGACAGGAAGAGACGAGCAGTTCTTC. The rearrangement uses TRBV9 and TRBJ2-1; TRBD1 agrees at 8 bases. V shed 5 bases, J shed 10 bases, and the junction held 11 bases outside the gene matches. Germline assignment: CDR1 SGDLS and CDR2 YYNGEE. The CDR3 has 14 residues.

This sequence joins TRBV7-3 and TRBJ2-5, with D possibly being TRBD1 (6 bases). The CDR3 loop spans 14 amino acids. V lost 4 bases and J lost 4, with 13 bases in between. Germline values: CDR1 SGHTA, CDR2 FQGTGA. The CDR3 coding sequence is TGTGCCAGCAGCTCAGGGGCCTCAGCAGAGACCCAGTACTTC. Its protein product is CASSSGASAETQYF.

This clone has ten or more counts. The chain couples TRBV14 to TRBJ2-5; TRBD2 agrees at 7 bases. Trimming cost V 4 bases and J 5 bases; bases outside gene matches: 7. Germline CDR1 is SGHDN and CDR2 is FVKESK. This CDR3 has 14 amino acids. CDR3 DNA sequence: TGTGCCAGCAGCCGCAGCGGGGTTGGGGAGACCCAGTACTTC. Protein product: CASSRSGVGETQYF. Full variable domain (rest looked up from reference TRBV14 and TRBJ2-5): EAGVTQFPSHSVIEKGQTVTLRCDPISGHDNLYWYRRVMGKEIKFLLHFVKESKQDESGMPNNRFLAERTGGTYSTLKVQPAELEDSGVYFCASSRSGVGETQYFGPGTRLLVL.

This clone was recorded a few times. The rearrangement joins TRBV5-4 to TRBJ2-5; tentatively, D is TRBD1 or TRBD2 (5 bases each). The V end lost 4 bases, the J end lost 2 bases, and 9 bases lay between the germline ends. CDR1 and CDR2 from the germline V gene are SGHNT and YYREEE (reference sequence). The CDR3 spans 13 residues. The CDR3 loop is CASSRDGQETQYF. Here the CDR3 DNA reads TGTGCCAGCAGCCGGGACGGGCAAGAGACCCAGTACTTC.

J is TRBJ1-2 and V is TRBV27, with 8 nucleotides matching TRBD1. The germline gives CDR1 MNHEY, CDR2 SMNVEV (reference sequence). The trim removed 0 bases at V and 1 base at J, leaving 4 bases unmatched. The CDR3 loop spans 16 amino acids. The CDR3 sequence: CASSLSRTGINYGYTF. In nucleotides, the CDR3 is TGTGCCAGCAGTTTATCCCGGACAGGGATTAACTATGGCTACACCTTC.

The chain recombines TRBV9 with TRBJ1-1; D possibly corresponds to TRBD1 (5 bases). CDR1 is SGDLS and CDR2 is YYNGEE in the germline V gene. The CDR3 has 14 amino acids. V lost 5 bases to trimming and J lost 1 base, with 12 bases between them. The CDR3 reads CASSEQDGNTEAFF. CDR3 bases: TGTGCCAGCAGTGAACAGGACGGGAACACTGAAGCTTTCTTT.

This clone occurred a few times. In DNA form, the CDR3 reads TGTGCCAGTAGTATAGGGGCGTCAGGAACTGAAGCTTTCTTT. Its translation: CASSIGASGTEAFF. This chain joins TRBV19 and TRBJ1-1; D not resolved. Trimming left V 1 base short and J 5 bases short, with 11 bases between. The CDR3 is 14 amino acids. CDR1 is LNHDA and CDR2 is SQIVND in the germline V gene (reference sequence).